This T cell receptor (beta chain) was observed in a study of shared clonotypes between healthy human individuals. In the CD4+ fraction, cells were divided into CD45RA+ naive and CD45RA-negative memory subsets. The CDR3 totals 11 residues. V lost 5 bases and J 1 base, leaving 2 bases between the germline ends. Germline lookup yields CDR1 LNHDA and CDR2 SQIVND (reference sequence). The data were produced by immunoSEQ multiplex PCR, yet TCRdb's version contains in-frame clones alone and is incomplete. The table has about 2.4 million clones, around nine tenths seen once. General study findings and limits: Generally, naive subsets came out with larger estimated richness than memory subsets. Sorted-subset sequencing, rarefaction showed, was incomplete despite large depth.

A word on this clone: What it binds is unknown.

The TCR sequence derives from a man in his late teens or twenties in good health. V is TRBV19 and J is TRBJ2-5, with no clear D. Sequencing used naive CD4+ T cells sorted from blood. Specified subset: CD45RA+ positively selected. The CDR3, as DNA: TGTGCCAGTAGTGTCCAAGAGACCCAGTACTTC. It codes for CASSVQETQYF. Looking up the rest from reference TRBV19 and TRBJ2-5 gives the full variable domain: DGGITQSPKYLFRKEGQNVTLSCEQNLNHDAMYWYRQDPGQGLRLIYYSQIVNDFQKGDIAEGYSVSREKKESFPLTVTSAQKNPTAFYLCASSVQETQYFGPGTRLLVL.